What follows are 22 T cell receptor beta chains derived from one specimen sequenced in a study of blood T cell repertoires in COVID-19. TCRdb's table, derived via immunoSEQ multiplex PCR, lists solely in-frame clones and lacks some. This sample carries approximately 140,000 clones, more than 70% of them seen once, and the ten largest clones take 25% to 30%. Specimen: peripheral blood. Receptors originate from a human donor in a cohort sampled during active COVID-19.

The genes are TRBV11-2 and TRBJ1-2; D gene uncertain. Trimming cost V 1 base and J 8 bases, with 11 bases left between them. The CDR3 runs 13 residues. From germline, CDR1 is SGHAT and CDR2 FQNNGV. The CDR3 sequence: CASSLGVMGGYTF. CDR3 bases: TGTGCCAGCAGCTTAGGGGTTATGGGCGGCTACACCTTC.

This CDR3 is CAWSYQGAGEQFF. CDR3 nucleotides: TGTGCCTGGAGTTATCAGGGGGCAGGTGAGCAGTTCTTC. The chain carries TRBV30 and TRBJ2-1; 8 bases align to TRBD1. The V and J ends lost 2 bases and 9 bases, in that order; junction bases with no gene match: 6. The CDR3 has 13 residues. Germline V gives CDR1 GTSNPN, CDR2 SVGIG (reference sequence).

This clone was observed a single time. The V call is TRBV7-8, the J call TRBJ1-5; 9 bases align to TRBD1. The CDR3 length is 15 residues. The V gene's germline CDR1 is SGHVS and CDR2 FQNEAQ. The J segment lost 4 bases and the V segment lost 1 base, leaving 2 bases of the junction unmatched. The CDR3 spells CASSLEGQGNQPQHF. DNA of the CDR3: TGTGCCAGCAGCTTAGAGGGACAGGGAAATCAGCCCCAGCATTTT. Drawing the rest from reference TRBV7-8 and TRBJ1-5, the complete variable domain is GAGVSQSPRYKVAKRGQDVALRCDPISGHVSLFWYQQALGQGPEFLTYFQNEAQLDKSGLPSDRFFAERPEGSVSTLKIQRTQQEDSAVYLCASSLEGQGNQPQHFGDGTRLSIL.

This clone was recorded a few times. This sequence joins TRBV9 and TRBJ2-7; 7 bases are a match to TRBD1. This CDR3 is built from 14 residues. V shed 0 bases, J shed 6 bases, and the junction held 6 bases outside the gene matches. From germline, CDR1 is SGDLS and CDR2 YYNGEE. For the CDR3, the DNA is TGTGCCAGCAGCGTAGAGACAGGGCTTACCGAGCAGTACTTC. It specifies CASSVETGLTEQYF.

There are a few counts of this clone. The rearrangement joins TRBV19 to TRBJ1-1; possibly TRBD1 for D (6 bases). CDR3 length: 16 residues. V lost 4 bases and J 0 bases, leaving 15 bases between the germline ends. Germline loops: CDR1 LNHDA, CDR2 SQIVND (reference sequence). The CDR3 DNA sequence: TGTGCCAGTAGTAGGGAACAGGGTGGGTTGAACACTGAAGCTTTCTTT. As protein: CASSREQGGLNTEAFF.

The chain is built from TRBV7-2 and TRBJ2-1; 12 bases agree with TRBD1. With V trimmed by 2 bases and J by 8 bases, 7 bases remained unmatched. The CDR3 has 16 amino acids. Germline loops: CDR1 SGHTA, CDR2 FQGNSA. The CDR3: CASSLQAGQGADEQFF. The CDR3 bases are TGTGCCAGCAGCTTACAGGCGGGACAGGGGGCCGATGAGCAGTTCTTC.

On this clone itself: This sample also contains other DNA sequences that code for the same CDR3. This chain links TRBV18 with TRBJ1-6; TRBD1 might be the D (6 bases). The CDR3 sequence is 14 residues long. The germline V gene encodes CDR1 KGHSH and CDR2 LQKENI. The germline V and J ends were trimmed by 3 bases and 8 bases, with 11 bases remaining between them. The CDR3 coding sequence is TGTGCCAGCTCACCTCAGGGGTCGGATTCACCCCTCCACTTT. It specifies CASSPQGSDSPLHF. Combining the CDR3 with reference TRBV18 and TRBJ1-6 gives the whole variable domain NAGVMQNPRHLVRRRGQEARLRCSPMKGHSHVYWYRQLPEEGLKFMVYLQKENIIDESGMPKERFSAEFPKEGPSILRIQQVVRGDSAAYFCASSPQGSDSPLHFGNGTRLTVT.

This chain links TRBV7-2 with TRBJ2-7, with 8 bases lining up with TRBD1. The CDR3 is 16 amino acids. Losses at the gene ends were 5 bases for V and 10 bases for J; bases not matched to a gene: 19. Germline assignment: CDR1 SGHTA and CDR2 FQGNSA. CDR3 loop: CASSEGDRPGAVDQYF. The DNA of the CDR3 is TGTGCCAGCAGCGAAGGGGACAGGCCCGGGGCAGTCGATCAGTACTTC.

The chain carries TRBV6-1 and TRBJ2-2; possible D gene TRBD1, 6 bases. Germline V gives CDR1 MNHNS, CDR2 SASEGT. Trimming cost V 2 bases and J 2 bases, with 12 bases left between them. The CDR3 length is 16 residues. Here the CDR3 DNA reads TGTGCCAGCAGTGAACAGGGGACCGCCAACACCGGGGAGCTGTTTTTT. This sequence encodes CASSEQGTANTGELFF.

The chain employs TRBV4-2 and TRBJ1-5; 7 bases align to TRBD1. The CDR3 loop spans 14 amino acids. With V trimmed by 4 bases and J by 5 bases, 5 bases remained unmatched. Germline V gene sequence: CDR1 LGHNA, CDR2 YNFKEQ. The CDR3 protein is CASSRQGTDQPQHF. For the CDR3, the DNA is TGTGCCAGCAGCCGACAGGGAACTGATCAGCCCCAGCATTTT.

The chain is built from TRBV18 and TRBJ2-7; TRBD1 matches at 9 bases. CDR1 and CDR2 from the germline V gene are KGHSH and LQKENI. The V segment lost 1 base and the J segment 2 bases; nucleotides outside the gene matches: 9. The CDR3 has 17 amino acids. The CDR3, as DNA: TGTGCCAGCTCACCACTAGGACAGGGGATAAGCGCCTACGAGCAGTACTTC. This sequence encodes CASSPLGQGISAYEQYF.

The chain has TRBV9 and TRBJ2-1; 9 bases are a match to TRBD2. The CDR3 length is 16 residues. Per germline, CDR1 SGDLS and CDR2 YYNGEE. The V and J ends lost 4 bases and 7 bases, in that order; junction bases with no gene match: 12. As DNA, the CDR3 is TGTGCCAGCAGCCTAAGACTAGCGGTAACTACGAATGAGCAGTTCTTC. Residues: CASSLRLAVTTNEQFF.

The chain has TRBV5-4 and TRBJ2-2; D might be TRBD2 (6 bases). This CDR3 region has 14 residues. Trimming removed 4 bases at V and 3 bases at J, with 10 bases between. Germline CDR1 SGHNT, CDR2 YYREEE (reference sequence). The CDR3 here is CASSGGTYTGELFF. CDR3 bases: TGTGCCAGCAGCGGGGGGACGTACACCGGGGAGCTGTTTTTT.

This rearrangement joins TRBV7-8 to TRBJ2-6; the D gene is possibly TRBD2 (5 bases). The CDR3 is made up of 18 amino acids. Trimming removed 3 bases at V and 0 bases at J, with 15 bases between. The germline CDR1 and CDR2 sequences are SGHVS and FQNEAQ. Here the CDR3 reads CASSLRRLPFSGANVLTF. The CDR3 nucleotides read TGTGCCAGCAGCTTGAGGAGGTTACCCTTCTCTGGGGCCAACGTCCTGACTTTC.

V usage is TRBV25-1 and J usage is TRBJ1-4; 8 nucleotides match TRBD1. This CDR3 comprises 15 residues. Looked up from germline, CDR1 is MGHDK and CDR2 is SYGVNS. V gave up 3 bases and J gave up 8 bases; unmatched junction bases: 8. This chain's CDR3 is CASSEATGAREKLFF. The CDR3 region has the DNA TGTGCCAGCAGTGAGGCGACAGGGGCGCGCGAAAAACTGTTTTTT.

The chain couples TRBV6-2 or TRBV6-3 to TRBJ2-2; TRBD1 aligns across 8 bases. The CDR3 covers 15 residues. Germline-derived CDR1 and CDR2 are MNHEY and SVGEGT. V gave up 4 bases and J gave up 6 bases; unmatched junction bases: 7. The CDR3: CASSWDRRFSGELFF. The DNA of the CDR3 is TGTGCCAGCAGTTGGGACAGGCGGTTTTCCGGGGAGCTGTTTTTT.

The chain recombines TRBV5-6 with TRBJ2-3; TRBD2 agrees at 9 bases. This CDR3 spans 16 amino acids. The germline gives CDR1 SGHDT, CDR2 YYEEEE. V was clipped by 3 bases and J by 6 bases; unmatched bases: 11. CDR3 sequence: CASSSSGTSYTDTQYF. Written as DNA, the CDR3 is TGTGCCAGCAGCTCTTCCGGGACTAGCTATACGGATACGCAGTATTTT.

The gene calls are TRBV7-9 and TRBJ2-3, with TRBD2 identical over 10 bases. V trimming: 5 bases; J trimming: 2 bases; junction bases outside the gene matches: 7. Germline CDR1 and CDR2: SEHNR and FQNEAQ (reference sequence). There are 16 residues in the CDR3. For the CDR3, the DNA is TGTGCCAGCAGCCTAAGCGGGGGGGATATCACAGATACGCAGTATTTT. Protein sequence: CASSLSGGDITDTQYF.

The rearrangement links TRBV18 to TRBJ2-7, with unresolved D. Germline-derived CDR1 and CDR2 are KGHSH and LQKENI. This CDR3 has 12 amino acids. Trimming took 3 bases from V and 7 from J, leaving 10 bases between them. The DNA of the CDR3 is TGTGCCAGCTCACCCGATTCGGAGGAGCAGTACTTC. Protein product: CASSPDSEEQYF.

The chain couples TRBV7-9 to TRBJ1-2; D remains ambiguous. Trimming took 1 base from V and 0 from J, leaving 12 bases between them. This CDR3 region has 16 residues. Germline loops: CDR1 SEHNR, CDR2 FQNEAQ (reference sequence). The CDR3 bases are TGTGCCAGCAGCTTAGAATGGCAGGTAGCTAACTATGGCTACACCTTC. Its translation: CASSLEWQVANYGYTF.

The chain recombines TRBV7-8 with TRBJ2-5, with TRBD1 identical over 9 bases. This CDR3 has 15 amino acids. With 0 bases clipped from V and 4 bases from J, the junction kept 3 bases outside the gene matches. Germline CDR1 SGHVS, CDR2 FQNEAQ. The CDR3 spells CASSLAGQGLETQYF. In nucleotides, the CDR3 is TGTGCCAGCAGCTTAGCAGGACAGGGGTTAGAGACCCAGTACTTC. The full variable domain, its missing parts supplied by reference TRBV7-8 and TRBJ2-5, is GAGVSQSPRYKVAKRGQDVALRCDPISGHVSLFWYQQALGQGPEFLTYFQNEAQLDKSGLPSDRFFAERPEGSVSTLKIQRTQQEDSAVYLCASSLAGQGLETQYFGPGTRLLVL.

CDR3 sequence (DNA): TGTGCCAGCAGACAGGGGGCGAACACCGGGGAGCTGTTTTTT. Translated, it gives CASRQGANTGELFF. The chain recombines TRBV19 with TRBJ2-2, with 9 bases aligning to TRBD1. CDR3 length equals 14 residues. Germline V gene lookup returns CDR1 LNHDA and CDR2 SQIVND (reference sequence). The V gene end was trimmed by 9 bases and the J gene end by 0 bases; junction bases not matched to a gene: 2.